The present T cell receptor beta chain was sequenced within a study of T cells in Graves' hyperthyroidism and ophthalmopathy. Study-wide results and limits: The model made its ophthalmopathy prediction, and onset followed a median about 6.8 months later. Blood held most thyroid clonotypes expanded above 0.001 frequency.

In this sample, this clonotype turned up many times. What it recognizes is unknown. Stable Graves' hyperthyroidism denoted no ophthalmopathy progression over 18 months. This CDR3 spans 14 amino acids. The V and J ends lost 5 bases and 6 bases, in that order; junction bases with no gene match: 9. CDR1 is MNHEY and CDR2 is SMNVEV in the germline V gene (reference sequence). Using RNA transcripts as the source, TCR beta CDR3 regions were amplified. When the TCR CDR3 underwent first-round RT-PCR, the HTBI primer set was used. MiXCR, applied by TCRdb to the multiplex PCR reads, yields one record per CDR3 protein. The sample contains 500,000 to 650,000 distinct CDR3 sequences, about 15% of which appear only once.

The clonotype originates from a woman in her forties with Graves' hyperthyroidism. The chain combines TRBV27 with TRBJ2-7, with TRBD2 matching 8 bases. The sequencing sample was made of blood. In nucleotides, the CDR3 is TGTGCCAGCAGTCCGGGACTAGAGAGGGGCGAGCAGTACTTC. Protein sequence: CASSPGLERGEQYF.